This T cell receptor beta chain was sequenced in a study of T cells in women clearing cervical HPV infection. Across the study: Cases were women with histologically confirmed HPV16-related CIN3 or worse, including a couple of invasive cancers. Blood came at first lesion visit for cases, post-clearance for controls. Broader study findings: CIN3+ cases had significantly higher TCR repertoire richness than controls, but evenness did not differ. TRBV6-7 relative abundance averaged approximately 0.11% in cases and 0.16% in controls.

The CDR3 contains 14 residues. Germline lookup yields CDR1 SGHNT and CDR2 YENEEA. As to this clone: Its specificity is not known. The CDR3 is cut off 3 residues early in the read; its end comes from the germline J gene.

Sequencing was performed with immunoSEQ multiplex PCR; in TCRdb, only in-frame clones are kept and a portion is missing. The sample table sets out about 34,000 clones. The TCR was taken from a woman between 18 and 70 years old with a cervical HPV16 infection that either progressed to CIN3+ or cleared (not recorded which). Sample: blood buffy coat. The chain is built from TRBV11-3 and TRBJ1-4; 7 bases map to TRBD1. The CDR3: CASSFQGDNSPLFF. CDR3 DNA, as far as it was read: TGTGCCAGCAGCTTCCAGGGGGATAATTCACCA.